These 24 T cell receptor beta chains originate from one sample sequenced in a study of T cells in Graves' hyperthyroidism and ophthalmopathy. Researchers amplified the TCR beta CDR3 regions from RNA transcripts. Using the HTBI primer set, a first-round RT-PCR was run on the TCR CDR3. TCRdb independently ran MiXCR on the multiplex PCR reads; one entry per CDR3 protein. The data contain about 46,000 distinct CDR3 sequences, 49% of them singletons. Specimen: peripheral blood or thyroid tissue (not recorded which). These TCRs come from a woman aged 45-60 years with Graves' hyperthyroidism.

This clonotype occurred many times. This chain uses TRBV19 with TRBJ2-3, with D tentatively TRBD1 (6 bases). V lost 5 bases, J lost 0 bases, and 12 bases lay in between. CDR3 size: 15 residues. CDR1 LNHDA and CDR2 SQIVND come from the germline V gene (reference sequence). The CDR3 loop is CASSPRGISTDTQYF. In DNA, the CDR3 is TGTGCCAGTAGTCCCAGGGGAATTAGCACAGATACGCAGTATTTT.

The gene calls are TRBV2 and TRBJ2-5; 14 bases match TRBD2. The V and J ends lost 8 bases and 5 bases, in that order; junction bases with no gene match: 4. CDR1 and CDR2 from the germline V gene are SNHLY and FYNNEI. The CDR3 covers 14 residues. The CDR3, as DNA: TGTGCCAGCCGGGGACTAGCGGGAGCTGAGACCCAGTACTTC. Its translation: CASRGLAGAETQYF.

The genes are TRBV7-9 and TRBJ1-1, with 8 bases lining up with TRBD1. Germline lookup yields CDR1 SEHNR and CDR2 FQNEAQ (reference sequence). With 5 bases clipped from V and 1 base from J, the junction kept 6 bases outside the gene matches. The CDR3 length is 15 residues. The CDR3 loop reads CASSPTGTGNTEAFF. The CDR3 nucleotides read TGTGCCAGCAGCCCGACCGGGACAGGGAACACTGAAGCTTTCTTT.

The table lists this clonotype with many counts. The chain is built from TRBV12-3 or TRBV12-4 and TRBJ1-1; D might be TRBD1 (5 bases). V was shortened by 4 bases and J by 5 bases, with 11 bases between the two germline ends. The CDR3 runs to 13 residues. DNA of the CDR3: TGTGCCAGCAGTTGGGACTTGAGGACTGAAGCTTTCTTT. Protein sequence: CASSWDLRTEAFF.

This CDR3 is CSARGLAGENPSYEQYF. The CDR3 bases are TGCAGTGCCAGGGGACTAGCGGGGGAAAACCCTTCCTACGAGCAGTACTTC. The chain recombines TRBV20-1 with TRBJ2-7, with 14 bases matching TRBD2. This CDR3 is 17 amino acids long. The junction had 11 bases not matched to a gene; V was cut back by 6 bases and J by 1 base. The germline gives CDR1 DFQATT, CDR2 SNEGSKA (reference sequence).

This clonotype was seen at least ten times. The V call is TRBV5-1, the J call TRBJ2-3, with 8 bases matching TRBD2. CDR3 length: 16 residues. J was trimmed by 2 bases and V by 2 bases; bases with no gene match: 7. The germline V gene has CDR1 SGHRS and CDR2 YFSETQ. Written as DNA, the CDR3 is TGCGCCAGCAGCTTAGGACTAGCAGACTTCACAGATACGCAGTATTTT. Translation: CASSLGLADFTDTQYF.

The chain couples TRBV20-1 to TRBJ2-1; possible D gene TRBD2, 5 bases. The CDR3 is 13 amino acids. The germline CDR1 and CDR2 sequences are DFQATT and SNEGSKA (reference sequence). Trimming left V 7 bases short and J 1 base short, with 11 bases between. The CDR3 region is CSVLRTSYNEQFF. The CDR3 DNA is TGCAGTGTACTACGGACTTCCTACAATGAGCAGTTCTTC.

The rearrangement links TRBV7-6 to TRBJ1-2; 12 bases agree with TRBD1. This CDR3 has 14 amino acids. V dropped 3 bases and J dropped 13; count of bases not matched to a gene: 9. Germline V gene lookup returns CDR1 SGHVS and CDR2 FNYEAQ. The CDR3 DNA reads TGTGCCAGCAGCTTTCCCCCGGGACAGGGGGCGTTCACCTTC. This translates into CASSFPPGQGAFTF.

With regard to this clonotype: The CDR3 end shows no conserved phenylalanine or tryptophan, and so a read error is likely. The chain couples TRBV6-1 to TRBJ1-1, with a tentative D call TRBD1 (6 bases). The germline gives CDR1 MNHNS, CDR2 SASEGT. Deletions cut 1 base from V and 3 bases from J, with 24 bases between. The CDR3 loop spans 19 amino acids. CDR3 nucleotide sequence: TGTGCCAGCAGTGAAGAAGAAGGGGGGGGTTGGTGGGTGGACACTGAAGCTTTCTCT. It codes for CASSEEEGGGWWVDTEAFS.

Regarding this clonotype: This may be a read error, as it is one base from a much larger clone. This chain's CDR3 is CAISEGNTREPFF. The CDR3 region has the DNA TGTGCCATCAGTGAAGGCAACACCAGGGAGCCGTTTTTT. The rearrangement links TRBV10-3 to TRBJ2-2; TRBD1 or TRBD2 may be the D gene (5 bases each). Germline V lookup: CDR1 ENHRY, CDR2 SYGVKD. The CDR3 runs to 13 residues.

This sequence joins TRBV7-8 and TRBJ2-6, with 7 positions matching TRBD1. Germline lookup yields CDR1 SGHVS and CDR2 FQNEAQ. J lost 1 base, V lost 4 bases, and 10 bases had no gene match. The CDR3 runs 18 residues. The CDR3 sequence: CASSSRQGGTSGANVLTF. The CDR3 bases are TGTGCCAGCAGCTCGAGACAGGGTGGCACTTCTGGGGCCAACGTCCTGACTTTC.

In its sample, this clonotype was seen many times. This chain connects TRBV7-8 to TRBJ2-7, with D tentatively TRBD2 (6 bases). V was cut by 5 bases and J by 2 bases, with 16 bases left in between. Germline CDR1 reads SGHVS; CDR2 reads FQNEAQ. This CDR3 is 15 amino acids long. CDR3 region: CASSQSASAAYEQYF. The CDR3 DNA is TGTGCCAGCAGCCAATCGGCTAGCGCAGCCTACGAGCAGTACTTC.

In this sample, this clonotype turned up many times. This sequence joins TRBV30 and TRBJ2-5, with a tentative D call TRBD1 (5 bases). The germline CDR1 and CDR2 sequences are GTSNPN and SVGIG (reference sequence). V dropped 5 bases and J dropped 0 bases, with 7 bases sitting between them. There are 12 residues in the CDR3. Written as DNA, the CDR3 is TGTGCCTGGGACAGCGACCAAGAGACCCAGTACTTC. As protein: CAWDSDQETQYF.

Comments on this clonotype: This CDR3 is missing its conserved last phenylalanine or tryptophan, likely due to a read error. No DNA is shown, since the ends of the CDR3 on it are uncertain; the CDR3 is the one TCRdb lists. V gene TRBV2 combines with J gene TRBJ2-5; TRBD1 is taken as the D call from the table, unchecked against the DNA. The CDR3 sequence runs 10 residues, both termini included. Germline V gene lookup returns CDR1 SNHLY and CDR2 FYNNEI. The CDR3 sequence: CASSVRTGYT.

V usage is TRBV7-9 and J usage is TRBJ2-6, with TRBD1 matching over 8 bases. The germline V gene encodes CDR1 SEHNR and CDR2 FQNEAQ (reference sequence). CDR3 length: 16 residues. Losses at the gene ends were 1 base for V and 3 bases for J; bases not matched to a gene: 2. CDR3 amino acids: CASSLGRGRGANVLTF. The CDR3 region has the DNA TGTGCCAGCAGCTTAGGCAGGGGGCGTGGGGCCAACGTCCTGACTTTC. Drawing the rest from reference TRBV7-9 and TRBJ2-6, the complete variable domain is DTGVSQNPRHKITKRGQNVTFRCDPISEHNRLYWYRQTLGQGPEFLTYFQNEAQLEKSRLLSDRFSAERPKGSFSTLEIQRTEQGDSAMYLCASSLGRGRGANVLTFGAGSRLTVL.

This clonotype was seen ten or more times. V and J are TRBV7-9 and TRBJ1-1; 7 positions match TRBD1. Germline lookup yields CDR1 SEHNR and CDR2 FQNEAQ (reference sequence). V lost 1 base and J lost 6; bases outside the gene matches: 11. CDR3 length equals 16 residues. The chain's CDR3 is CASSLEGGRGSSEAFF. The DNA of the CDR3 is TGTGCCAGCAGCTTAGAAGGGGGCAGGGGAAGCTCTGAAGCTTTCTTT.

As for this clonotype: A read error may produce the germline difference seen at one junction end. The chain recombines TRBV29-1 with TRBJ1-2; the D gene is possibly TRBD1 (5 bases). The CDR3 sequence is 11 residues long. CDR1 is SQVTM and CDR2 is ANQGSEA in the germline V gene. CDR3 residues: CSVEGRDYGSF. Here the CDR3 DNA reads TGCAGCGTTGAGGGGAGGGACTATGGCTCCTTC. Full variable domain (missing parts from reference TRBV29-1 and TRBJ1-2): SAVISQKPSRDICQRGTSLTIQCQVDSQVTMMFWYRQQPGQSLTLIATANQGSEATYESGFVIDKFPISRPNLTFSTLTVSNMSPEDSSIYLCSVEGRDYGSFGSGTRLTVV.

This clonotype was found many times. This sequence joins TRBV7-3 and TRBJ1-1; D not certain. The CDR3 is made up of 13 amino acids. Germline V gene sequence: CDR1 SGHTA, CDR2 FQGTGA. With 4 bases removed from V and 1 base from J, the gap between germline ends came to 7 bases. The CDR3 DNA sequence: TGTGCCAGCAGCTCACAACCGAACACTGAAGCTTTCTTT. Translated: CASSSQPNTEAFF.

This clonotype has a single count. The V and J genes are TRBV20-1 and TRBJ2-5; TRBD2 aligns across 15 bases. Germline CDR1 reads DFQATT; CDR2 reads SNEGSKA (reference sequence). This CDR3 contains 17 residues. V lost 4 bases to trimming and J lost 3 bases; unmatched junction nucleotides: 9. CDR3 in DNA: TGCAGTGCTATACTGACAAGGACTAGCGGGAGGGAAGAGACCCAGTACTTC. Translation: CSAILTRTSGREETQYF.

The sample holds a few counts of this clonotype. The CDR3 coding sequence is TGCAGTGCTAGAAGCGGGAGGGATCAGCCCCAGCATTTT. It codes for CSARSGRDQPQHF. V and J are TRBV20-1 and TRBJ1-5; no definite D call. CDR3 length equals 13 residues. Germline loops: CDR1 DFQATT, CDR2 SNEGSKA (reference sequence). Trimming removed 2 bases from V and 5 bases from J, with 10 bases in between.

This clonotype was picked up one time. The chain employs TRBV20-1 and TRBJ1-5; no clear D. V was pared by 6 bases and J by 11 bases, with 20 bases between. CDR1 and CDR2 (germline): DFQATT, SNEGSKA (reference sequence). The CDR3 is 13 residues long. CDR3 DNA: TGCAGTGCCCAGGCTGAGAACAAAGAGACCCAGCATTTT. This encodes CSAQAENKETQHF.

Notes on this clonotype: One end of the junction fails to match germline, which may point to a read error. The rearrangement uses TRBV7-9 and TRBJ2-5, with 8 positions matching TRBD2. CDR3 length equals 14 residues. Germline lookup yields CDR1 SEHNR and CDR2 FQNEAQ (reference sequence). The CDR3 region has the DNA TGTGCTAGCACCCAGCGGGAGAGACAAGAGACCCAGTACTTC. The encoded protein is CASTQRERQETQYF.

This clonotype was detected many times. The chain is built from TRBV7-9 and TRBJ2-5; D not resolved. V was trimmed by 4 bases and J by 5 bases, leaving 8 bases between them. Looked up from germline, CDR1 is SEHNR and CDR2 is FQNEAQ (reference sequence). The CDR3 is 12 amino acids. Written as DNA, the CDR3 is TGTGCCAGCAGCTCGGCCGGGGAGACCCAGTACTTC. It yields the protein CASSSAGETQYF. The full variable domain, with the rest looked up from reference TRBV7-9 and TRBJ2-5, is DTGVSQNPRHKITKRGQNVTFRCDPISEHNRLYWYRQTLGQGPEFLTYFQNEAQLEKSRLLSDRFSAERPKGSFSTLEIQRTEQGDSAMYLCASSSAGETQYFGPGTRLLVL.

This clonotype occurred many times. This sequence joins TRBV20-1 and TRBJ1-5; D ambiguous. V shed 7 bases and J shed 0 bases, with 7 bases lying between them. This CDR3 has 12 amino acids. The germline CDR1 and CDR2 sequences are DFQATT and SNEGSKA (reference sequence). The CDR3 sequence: CSVRHSNQPQHF. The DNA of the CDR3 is TGCAGTGTCAGACATAGCAATCAGCCCCAGCATTTT.